The entry below gives a single T cell receptor (beta chain) sequence along with its context. The data were obtained in a study of response to subunit inactivated influenza vaccine. TCRdb itself ran the RT-PCR reads through MiXCR, one entry per CDR3 protein. The table lists about 570,000 distinct CDR3 sequences, about 11% of them singletons. Germline V CDR1 and CDR2: LNHDA, SQIVND (reference sequence). The CDR3 contains 13 residues. With 6 bases removed from V and 8 bases from J, the gap between germline ends came to 14 bases. This sample also appeared in a second study, on T cells expressing NK-cell markers. That work states: What made the TCR beta cDNA was 5'RACE template switching with UMIs. According to the study, TCR beta repertoires originated from sorted CD3+CD56+NKG2C+, CD3+CD56+NKG2C- and CD3+CD56-NKG2C+ T cells. As a fraction of CD8+ T cells, dominant NKG2C+ clonotypes reached about 1.0-7.5% in more than five donors. Similarly, these clonotypes led the CD3+CD56-NKG2C+ fraction as well in a few donors.

The genes are TRBV19 and TRBJ2-4; D uncertain. The sample here was PBMCs from blood, taken on the day of vaccination. The sequence derives from a man in his fifties who received an inactivated influenza vaccine. CDR3 in DNA: TGTGCCAGTAGGAGTCGCGGAGTTGACATTCAGTACTTC. Protein sequence: CASRSRGVDIQYF.